This is a list of T cell receptor beta chains from one sample in a study of radiotherapy plus CTLA-4 blockade in lung cancer. Some clones are missing from TCRdb's copy, which holds only in-frame ones; the method was immunoSEQ multiplex PCR. The sample carries over 100,000 clones, about 90% recorded once. The sequencing used peripheral blood, collected from a patient treated with radiotherapy plus ipilimumab. The receptors were gathered from a human donor with non-small cell lung cancer that progressed on radiotherapy plus ipilimumab. Both conserved end residues are part of each CDR3.

v_call,cdr3_aa
TRBV5-6,CASSPVGTNTEAFF
TRBV15,CATSSRSLDEKLFF
TRBV18,CASASGPDGRAFF
TRBV18,CASSPRAENTEAFF
TRBV19,CASKGRVNTEAFF
TRBV2,CANNPGPTSYGYTF
TRBV29-1,CSVTTLRLAGGVYNEQFF
TRBV27,CASSLRGPTGELFF
TRBV4-1,CASSHAEGADYTGELFF
TRBV28,CASSLWLAGGPGEQYF
TRBV7-3,CASSLSRQETQYF
TRBV5-1,CASSLGAGELFF